Following are 8 T cell receptor beta chains from one sample sequenced in a study of cytomegalovirus exposure and HLA in healthy donors. Clones were sequenced by immunoSEQ multiplex PCR, and TCRdb holds only the in-frame ones, with some missing. The sample holds about 150,000 clones; 88% are singletons and the top ten take 2.5% to 3%. The sequencing input was PBMCs. These receptors came from a man aged 18 to 29 in good health and CMV-seronegative.

This clone was counted between two and nine times. The rearrangement joins TRBV2 to TRBJ2-1; 9 nucleotides match TRBD2. From germline, CDR1 is SNHLY and CDR2 FYNNEI. V shed 10 bases, J shed 6 bases, and the junction held 19 bases outside the gene matches. This CDR3 is built from 17 residues. The CDR3 sequence is CATETILAGELPNEQFF. The CDR3, as DNA: TGTGCCACCGAGACAATATTAGCGGGGGAGTTACCCAATGAGCAGTTCTTC.

J is TRBJ2-7 and V is TRBV28; TRBD1 agrees at 12 bases. The V and J ends lost 4 bases and 7 bases, in that order; junction bases with no gene match: 5. The CDR3 loop spans 14 amino acids. CDR1 MDHEN and CDR2 SYDVKM come from the germline V gene. Here the CDR3 DNA reads TGTGCCAGCAGTTCGGGACAGGGGGCAGGGGAGCAGTACTTC. It codes for CASSSGQGAGEQYF.

This clone appeared once. The rearrangement joins TRBV6-1 to TRBJ2-3, with D perhaps TRBD1 (6 bases). This CDR3 is 16 amino acids long. Trimming stripped 1 base from V and 6 bases from J, with 17 bases between. CDR1 MNHNS and CDR2 SASEGT come from the germline V gene. The CDR3 region has the DNA TGTGCCAGCAGTGAAGGGGGCCACCTGGGGGCGGATACGCAGTATTTT. Its protein product is CASSEGGHLGADTQYF.

The V call is TRBV19, the J call TRBJ1-1, with unresolved D. CDR1 and CDR2 from the germline V gene are LNHDA and SQIVND (reference sequence). This CDR3 is built from 14 residues. V shed 7 bases and J shed 0 bases, with 12 bases lying between them. CDR3 residues: CASTLRAMNTEAFF. The CDR3 bases are TGTGCCAGTACCCTGAGGGCCATGAACACTGAAGCTTTCTTT.

This clone was detected only once. The V and J genes are TRBV4-1 and TRBJ2-3; the D gene is possibly TRBD2 (6 bases). From germline, CDR1 is MGHRA and CDR2 YSYEKL. There are 14 residues in the CDR3. The V end was cut by 1 base, the J end by 4 bases, with 9 bases between. This CDR3 reads CASSQVEGPDTQYF. The CDR3 DNA reads as TGCGCCAGCAGCCAAGTGGAGGGGCCAGATACGCAGTATTTT.

V and J are TRBV29-1 and TRBJ2-2; 7 bases align to TRBD1. CDR1 SQVTM and CDR2 ANQGSEA come from the germline V gene. With V trimmed by 7 bases and J by 0 bases, 5 bases remained unmatched. The CDR3 extends over 14 amino acids. CDR3 in DNA: TGCAGCGCAACCGGGACAGCGAACACCGGGGAGCTGTTTTTT. Amino acids: CSATGTANTGELFF.

This clone was observed once. The rearrangement links TRBV5-6 to TRBJ2-5; 8 nucleotides match TRBD1. The CDR3 spans 14 residues. Losses at the gene ends were 6 bases for V and 5 bases for J; bases not matched to a gene: 9. Germline V lookup: CDR1 SGHDT, CDR2 YYEEEE. CDR3 region: CASTSGTGRETQYF. DNA for the CDR3: TGTGCCAGCACATCCGGGACAGGCAGGGAGACCCAGTACTTC.

The genes are TRBV28 and TRBJ2-1; the D gene is possibly TRBD2 (6 bases). This CDR3 is 13 amino acids long. CDR1 and CDR2 (germline): MDHEN, SYDVKM. Between the trimmed V and J ends, which lost 5 bases and 7 bases, there was a span of 12 bases. The CDR3 is CASSPGTENEQFF. The CDR3, as DNA: TGTGCCAGCAGTCCCGGGACTGAGAATGAGCAGTTCTTC.